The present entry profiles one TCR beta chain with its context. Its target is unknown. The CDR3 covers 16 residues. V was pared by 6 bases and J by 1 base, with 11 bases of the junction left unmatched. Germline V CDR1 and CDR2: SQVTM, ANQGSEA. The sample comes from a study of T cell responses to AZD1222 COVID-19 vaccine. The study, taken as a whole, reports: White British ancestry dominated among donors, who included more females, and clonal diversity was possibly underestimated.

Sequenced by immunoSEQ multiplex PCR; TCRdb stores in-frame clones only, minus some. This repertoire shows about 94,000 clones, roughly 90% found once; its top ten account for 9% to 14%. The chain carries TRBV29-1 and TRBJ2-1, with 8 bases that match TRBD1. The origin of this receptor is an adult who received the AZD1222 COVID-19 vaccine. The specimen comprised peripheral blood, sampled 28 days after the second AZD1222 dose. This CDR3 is CSVNPPDRGSYNEQFF. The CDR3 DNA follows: TGCAGCGTCAACCCCCCCGACAGGGGATCCTACAATGAGCAGTTCTTC.